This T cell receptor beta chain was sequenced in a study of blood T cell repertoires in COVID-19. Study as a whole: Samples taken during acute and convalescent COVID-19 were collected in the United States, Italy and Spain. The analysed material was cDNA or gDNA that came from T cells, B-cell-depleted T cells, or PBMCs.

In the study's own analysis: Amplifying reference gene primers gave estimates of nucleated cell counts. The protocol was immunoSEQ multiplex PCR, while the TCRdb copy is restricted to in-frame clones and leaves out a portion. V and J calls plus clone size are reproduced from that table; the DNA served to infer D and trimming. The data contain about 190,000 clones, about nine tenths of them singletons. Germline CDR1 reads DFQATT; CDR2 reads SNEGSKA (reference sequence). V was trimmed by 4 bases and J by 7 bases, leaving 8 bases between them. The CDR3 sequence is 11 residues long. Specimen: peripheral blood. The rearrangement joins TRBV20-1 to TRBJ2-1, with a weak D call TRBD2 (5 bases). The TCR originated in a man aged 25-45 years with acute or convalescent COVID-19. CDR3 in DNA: TGCAGTGCTAACGGGGTGAATGAGCAGTTCTTC. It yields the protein CSANGVNEQFF.